This T cell receptor (beta chain) was documented in a study of regulatory T cells in long-lasting Graves disease (dated by TCRdb to about 2021). For the wider study: Persistent Graves' disease meant more than 5 years of antithyroid drug treatment with TSH receptor autoantibodies that stayed positive. The study took place in China and was registered as a clinical trial. TCR sequencing covered some 13 persistent and approximately 20 newly diagnosed Graves' disease patients, 33 samples in total. On average, persistent Graves' disease patients in the clinical cohort had been on antithyroid drugs for about 10.3 years. Patients with persistent Graves' disease were compared with patients with newly diagnosed Graves' disease using TCR sequencing and RNA sequencing of peripheral blood. The paper as a whole reports these results and caveats: TRBV28, TRBJ1-2 and TRBJ2-5 were preferentially used in persistent disease, while TRBV20-1 and TRBJ2-1 were favored in newly diagnosed disease. The small sample size was acknowledged by the authors as a limitation that may reduce accuracy. Sequencing and analysis were restricted to the TCR beta chain. More public clonotypes were shared among persistent patients (more than 2,500) than among newly diagnosed patients (approximately 930). Persistent Graves' disease patients showed lower TCR Shannon entropy and fewer highly expanded clones than newly diagnosed patients, suggesting clonal expansion. Peripheral blood alone was examined, since thyroid tissue, which constituted the primary lesion, could not be accessed.

The time point label, read with the paper, signifies: persistent/refractory GD, antithyroid drugs over 5 years with positive TRAb. For both TCR sequencing and RNA sequencing, RNA was extracted from PBMCs using TRIzol. The diagnosis of Graves' disease followed American Thyroid Association guidelines. The patients came from an endocrinology department in Xi'an, China. From each patient, nine milliliters of peripheral blood was collected into an EDTA anticoagulant tube. Ficoll Paque Plus density gradient separation was used to isolate PBMCs, and no additional T cell sorting was done. An Agilent 2100 Bioanalyzer and agarose gel were used to check RNA quality, while a NanoDrop 2000 measured RNA concentration. Libraries were made using multiplex PCR. Sequencing used an Illumina HiSeq 4000. TCR beta libraries were built with iRepertoire HTBI primers and Arm-PCR amplification of CDR3 regions. Gel purification was performed on PCR products prior to sequencing. On the authors' methods: A total of 62 TRBV and 14 TRBJ segments were identified across samples and were used for gene usage analysis of CDR3 amino acid clonotypes. Filtered high-quality paired reads were merged into contigs using COPE and FqMerger. BLAST was used to align contigs to IMGT TRBV, TRBD and TRBJ reference genes, and CDR3 was defined according to IMGT. Any clonotype with a frequency above 0.1% was counted as a highly expanded clone. Shannon entropy served as the measure of repertoire diversity, while the Gini coefficient captured V-J evenness. A clonotype was considered public if more than one individual shared it. Clones were called with MiXCR by TCRdb after fastp trimmed the public reads at Q25, and only in-frame beta chains were retained. Merged by CDR3 protein, the rows form single entries marked with the most common genes and DNA. The authors' filters were not applied to this entry. Within this sample are hundreds of thousands of distinct CDR3 sequences, with 30% of them counted one time only. The top ten constitute 40% to 55% of the sample.

A distance of 10 bases separates the germline ends of V and J, which lose 2 bases and 2 bases respectively. The cysteine opens and the phenylalanine closes a CDR3 of 14 amino acids. The only DNA kept is the CDR3, 42 bases in frame from the first base. CDR1 and CDR2, per the germline V gene (reference sequence), are LNHDA and SQIVND. A remark on this clonotype: What antigen it recognizes has not been identified. No qualities accompany the bases; no much larger clone lies one base away.

The source of this sequence is a female donor with Graves disease. Sequenced material: peripheral blood mononuclear cells (PBMCs), taken when the disease was refractory, from a patient treated with antithyroid drugs. The sequence joins TRBV19 to TRBJ2-7; the D gene may be TRBD1 or TRBD2, since each aligns over 5 bases. This receptor carries the CDR3 CASSIRDGTYEQYF. The nucleotide sequence reads as follows: TGTGCCAGTAGTATAAGGGACGGAACCTACGAGCAGTACTTC.